Below, 9 T cell receptor beta chains from the same sample are listed, as sequenced in a study of blood T cell repertoires in COVID-19. Clones were sequenced by immunoSEQ multiplex PCR, and TCRdb holds only the in-frame ones, with some missing. Of 90,000 to 150,000 clones in the sample, about 80% were seen once. Sample: peripheral blood. All receptors come from a man between 65 and 80 years old with acute or convalescent COVID-19.

This clone was counted a single time. The CDR3 loop reads CASSQGTGGVHYGYTF. DNA for the CDR3: TGTGCCAGCAGCCAAGGGACAGGGGGCGTCCACTATGGCTACACCTTC. This chain links TRBV5-8 with TRBJ1-2, with 12 bases identical to TRBD1. Looked up from germline, CDR1 is SGHTS and CDR2 is YDEGEE. The CDR3 totals 16 residues. With 4 bases clipped from V and 3 bases from J, the junction kept 7 bases outside the gene matches.

The chain's CDR3 is CASSLVWIPGTVNYGYTF. As DNA, the CDR3 is TGTGCCAGCAGCTTAGTTTGGATTCCGGGAACCGTAAACTATGGCTACACCTTC. The chain employs TRBV7-8 and TRBJ1-2; D is ambiguous. Germline V CDR1 and CDR2: SGHVS, FQNEAQ. The length of the CDR3 is 18 residues. V was shortened by 1 base and J by 2 bases, with 20 bases between the two germline ends.

J is TRBJ2-1 and V is TRBV12-3 or TRBV12-4; unclear D gene. V lost 5 bases to trimming and J lost 5 bases, with 7 bases between them. The CDR3 contains 12 residues. This chain's CDR3 is CASSALNNEQFF. As DNA, the CDR3 is TGTGCCAGCAGTGCACTTAACAATGAGCAGTTCTTC.

The V and J genes are TRBV9 and TRBJ2-7, with 7 bases aligning to TRBD1. The CDR3 contains 14 residues. The V segment lost 4 bases and the J segment 3 bases; nucleotides outside the gene matches: 7. Germline loops: CDR1 SGDLS, CDR2 YYNGEE. The CDR3 loop reads CASSFGTANYEQYF. The CDR3 coding sequence is TGTGCCAGCAGCTTCGGGACAGCCAACTACGAGCAGTACTTC.

This clone was observed a single time. The chain couples TRBV7-2 to TRBJ1-2; 9 bases are shared with TRBD1. V shed 3 bases and J 0 bases; nucleotides not matched to a gene: 8. Looked up from germline, CDR1 is SGHTA and CDR2 is FQGNSA. The CDR3 extends over 17 amino acids. CDR3 amino acids: CASSFVPGQGSNYGYTF. CDR3 DNA sequence: TGTGCCAGCAGCTTTGTCCCGGGACAGGGTTCTAACTATGGCTACACCTTC.

The V call is TRBV5-6, the J call TRBJ2-3, with D tentatively TRBD1 (6 bases). V dropped 0 bases and J dropped 5 bases, with 13 bases sitting between them. The V gene's germline CDR1 is SGHDT and CDR2 YYEEEE. This CDR3 region has 15 residues. DNA for the CDR3: TGTGCCAGCAGCTTGGGGGGGCAGGGAGTAGATACGCAGTATTTT. Protein sequence: CASSLGGQGVDTQYF.

V is TRBV27 and J is TRBJ2-3, with TRBD2 identical over 8 bases. Germline loops: CDR1 MNHEY, CDR2 SMNVEV (reference sequence). The junction had 12 bases not matched to a gene; V was cut back by 0 bases and J by 4 bases. The CDR3 runs 18 residues. The CDR3 spells CASSLSGSGKQEADTQYF. Here the CDR3 DNA reads TGTGCCAGCAGTTTATCAGGTAGCGGGAAACAAGAAGCAGATACGCAGTATTTT.

This clone was detected a few times. The chain is built from TRBV6-5 and TRBJ2-3, with 10 bases fitting TRBD1. The junction had 6 bases not matched to a gene; V was cut back by 10 bases and J by 5 bases. There are 13 residues in the CDR3. CDR1 is MNHEY, CDR2 SVGAGI, per germline. The CDR3 region is CAIGQGVQDTQYF. The CDR3 DNA reads TGTGCCATCGGACAGGGGGTTCAAGATACGCAGTATTTT.

The chain is built from TRBV19 and TRBJ1-1; TRBD1 agrees at 9 bases. Germline V gene data show CDR1 as LNHDA and CDR2 as SQIVND (reference sequence). V lost 6 bases to trimming and J lost 1 base; unmatched junction nucleotides: 12. This CDR3 spans 17 amino acids. CDR3 protein: CASRIVTGGRGNTEAFF. For the CDR3, the DNA is TGTGCCAGTAGGATCGTAACAGGGGGCAGAGGGAACACTGAAGCTTTCTTT.